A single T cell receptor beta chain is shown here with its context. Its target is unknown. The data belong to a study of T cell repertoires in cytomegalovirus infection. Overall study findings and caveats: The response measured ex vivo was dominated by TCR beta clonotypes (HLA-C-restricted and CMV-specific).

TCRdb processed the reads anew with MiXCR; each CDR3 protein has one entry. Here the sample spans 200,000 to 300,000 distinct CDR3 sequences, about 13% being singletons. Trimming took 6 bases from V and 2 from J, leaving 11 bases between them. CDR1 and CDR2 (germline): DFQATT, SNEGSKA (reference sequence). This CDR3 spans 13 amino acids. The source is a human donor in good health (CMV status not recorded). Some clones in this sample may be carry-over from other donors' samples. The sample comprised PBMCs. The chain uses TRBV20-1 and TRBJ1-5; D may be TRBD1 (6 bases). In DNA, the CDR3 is TGCAGTGCACGGGACACTGGCAATCAGCCCCAGCATTTT. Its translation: CSARDTGNQPQHF.